This TCR beta chain came from a study of blood T cells in healthy people across ages. The second PCR ran about 6 to 11 cycles with a sample-barcoded 5' primer and J-beta primers. Each CDR3 protein gets one entry after TCRdb re-called the 5' RACE reads with MiXCR. Of fewer than 1.5 million distinct CDR3 sequences in the sample, roughly 45% are singletons; the top ten hold under 8%. Study-wide findings and caveats: Naive CD4+ cell counts and diversity both ran higher in long-lived than in aged donors.

This clonotype was picked up a small number of times. Its cognate antigen is unknown. CDR3 size: 15 residues. The V gene's germline CDR1 is SGHDT and CDR2 YYEEEE. V was clipped by 2 bases and J by 0 bases, with 11 bases between them. Russia was home to the donors, healthy Caucasian individuals aged roughly 6 to 90. The rearrangement uses TRBV5-6 and TRBJ1-2; D ambiguous. The TCR sequence derives from a woman in her late teens or twenties in good health. The sequenced material came from blood. The DNA for the CDR3 is TGTGCCAGCAGCTTTATCGAGCGCCCTAACTATGGCTACACCTTC. It encodes CASSFIERPNYGYTF.